These 3 T cell receptor beta chains share one sample of origin, sequenced in a study. The sorted Tregs were CD4+CD25+CD127-/low cells. TCRdb reprocessed the 5' RACE reads with MiXCR, giving one entry per CDR3 protein. The top ten clones hold roughly 2.1% of a sample with more than 55,000 distinct CDR3 sequences, approximately 26% of them seen once. Sequencing input: tumor-infiltrating Tregs sorted from the breast tumor. The receptors here all came from a female donor with breast cancer.

This clonotype occurred a few times. For the CDR3, the DNA is TGTGCCAGCAGTTATGACGGGGGGAACACCGGGGAGCTGTTTTTT. The encoded protein is CASSYDGGNTGELFF. The genes are TRBV28 and TRBJ2-2, with D tentatively TRBD2 (6 bases). The CDR3 contains 15 residues. Germline lookup yields CDR1 MDHEN and CDR2 SYDVKM. With 4 bases removed from V and 1 base from J, the gap between germline ends came to 10 bases.

The CDR3 here is CASSQGQGWSYEQYF. As DNA, the CDR3 is TGTGCCAGCAGCCAAGGGCAGGGTTGGTCCTACGAGCAGTACTTC. The chain combines TRBV4-2 with TRBJ2-7, with D perhaps matching TRBD1 (5 bases). Germline CDR1 LGHNA, CDR2 YNFKEQ. This CDR3 spans 15 amino acids. Deletions cut 1 base from V and 1 base from J, with 11 bases between.

A word on this clonotype: In this CDR3 the conserved last residue, phenylalanine or tryptophan, is missing, so a read error is likely. This chain uses TRBV20-1 with TRBJ2-3; 7 bases match TRBD2. Germline V gene data show CDR1 as DFQATT and CDR2 as SNEGSKA (reference sequence). The CDR3 is 11 amino acids. V gave up 6 bases and J gave up 4 bases; unmatched junction bases: 1. The CDR3 DNA sequence: TGCAGTGCCAGCGGGGCAGATACGCAGTATCTT. It yields the protein CSASGADTQYL.